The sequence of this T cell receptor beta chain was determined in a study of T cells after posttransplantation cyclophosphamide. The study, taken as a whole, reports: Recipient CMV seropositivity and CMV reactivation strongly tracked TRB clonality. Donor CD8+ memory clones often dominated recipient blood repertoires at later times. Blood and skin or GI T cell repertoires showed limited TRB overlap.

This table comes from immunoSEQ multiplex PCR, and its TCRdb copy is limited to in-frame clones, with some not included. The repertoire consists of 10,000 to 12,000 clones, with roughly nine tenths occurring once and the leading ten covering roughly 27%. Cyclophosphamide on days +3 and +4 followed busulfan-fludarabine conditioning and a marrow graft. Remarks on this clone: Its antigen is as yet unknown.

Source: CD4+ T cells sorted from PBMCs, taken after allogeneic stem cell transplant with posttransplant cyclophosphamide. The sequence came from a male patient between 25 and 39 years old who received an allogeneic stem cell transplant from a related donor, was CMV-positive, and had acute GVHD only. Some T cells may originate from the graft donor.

CDR3 protein: CASSSTVSGNTIYF. The CDR3 region has the DNA TGTGCCAGCAGCTCGACAGTCTCTGGAAACACCATATATTTT. The chain uses TRBV5-4 and TRBJ1-3, with D possibly matching TRBD1 (5 bases). Germline assignment: CDR1 SGHNT and CDR2 YYREEE (reference sequence). This CDR3 is 14 amino acids long. Trimming removed 3 bases at V and 0 bases at J, with 7 bases between. Complete variable domain (other parts from reference TRBV5-4 and TRBJ1-3): ETGVTQSPTHLIKTRGQQVTLRCSSQSGHNTVSWYQQALGQGPQFIFQYYREEENGRGNFPPRFSGLQFPNYSSELNVNALELDDSALYLCASSSTVSGNTIYFGEGSWLTVV.